This TCR beta chain was identified during a study of early T cells in non-severe SARS-CoV-2 infection. Findings and limits, study-wide: VDJdb-based matching was biased toward anti-spike CD8 responses and missed private and CD4 specificities.

This CDR3 comprises 11 residues. The V end lost 4 bases, the J end lost 7 bases, and 4 bases lay between the germline ends. This clonotype was recorded only once. Its antigen remains unidentified. MiXCR, run by TCRdb on the 5' RACE reads, gives a single entry per CDR3 protein. The data contain about 64,000 distinct CDR3 sequences, around 13% of them singletons. Sequenced input: whole blood. This receptor was obtained from an adult who was a healthcare worker with PCR-confirmed SARS-CoV-2 infection or an uninfected control (not recorded which). The genes are TRBV12-3 or TRBV12-4 and TRBJ2-2; D is unclear. The CDR3 loop reads CASSWGGELFF. CDR3 DNA: TGTGCCAGCAGTTGGGGCGGGGAGCTGTTTTTT.